The TCR beta chain under discussion was sequenced for a study of regulatory T cells in long-lasting Graves disease. Study conclusions and caveats: In persistent patients, shared public clonotypes (around 2,600) outnumbered those in new patients (roughly 1,000). Persistent disease preferred TRBV28, TRBJ1-2 and TRBJ2-5. Compared with new cases, persistent Graves' patients showed reduced TCR diversity.

This clonotype was found a few times. Its antigen remains unidentified. CDR3 size: 20 residues. CDR1 MGHDK and CDR2 SYGVNS come from the germline V gene. V was pared by 3 bases and J by 4 bases, with 25 bases between. For TCR beta, libraries came from iRepertoire HTBI primers and Arm-PCR of CDR3 regions. TCRdb reprocessed the multiplex PCR reads via MiXCR and lists one record per CDR3 protein. The table records roughly 500,000 distinct CDR3 sequences, 22% of them present only once. Time point reported: persistent/refractory GD, antithyroid drugs over 5 years with positive TRAb. The TCR library used RNA extracted from PBMCs.

V is TRBV25-1 and J is TRBJ2-6; D may correspond to TRBD1 or TRBD2 (5 bases each). The sequence derives from a female donor with Graves disease. The specimen comprised peripheral blood mononuclear cells (PBMCs), sampled when the disease was refractory, from a patient treated with antithyroid drugs. CDR3 sequence: CASSDPGAATGANGANVLTF. The CDR3 bases are TGTGCCAGCAGTGATCCCGGGGCCGCAACCGGGGCTAACGGGGCCAACGTCCTGACTTTC.